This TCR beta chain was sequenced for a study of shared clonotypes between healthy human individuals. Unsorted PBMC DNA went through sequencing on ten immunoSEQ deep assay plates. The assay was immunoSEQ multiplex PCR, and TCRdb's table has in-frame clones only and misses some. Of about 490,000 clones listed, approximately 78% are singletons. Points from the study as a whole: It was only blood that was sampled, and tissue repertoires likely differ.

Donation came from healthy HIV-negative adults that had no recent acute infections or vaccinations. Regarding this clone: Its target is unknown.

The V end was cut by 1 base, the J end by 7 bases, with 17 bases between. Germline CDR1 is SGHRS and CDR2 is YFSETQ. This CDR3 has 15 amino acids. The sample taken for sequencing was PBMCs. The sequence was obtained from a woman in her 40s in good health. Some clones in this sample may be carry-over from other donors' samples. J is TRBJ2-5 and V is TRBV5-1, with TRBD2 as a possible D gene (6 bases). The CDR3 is CASSLRSGVGGTQYF. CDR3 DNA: TGCGCCAGCAGCTTGAGGTCGGGGGTAGGTGGGACCCAGTACTTC.